This T cell receptor beta chain was captured by sequencing in a study of CD8 T cells in ankylosing spondylitis (dated by TCRdb to about 2017). Describing the broader study: To find TCR variants linked to disease, the study profiled T cell receptor beta repertoires in ankylosing spondylitis patients and healthy donors. Peripheral blood samples were taken, and synovial fluid was additionally collected from ankylosing spondylitis patients. In total, the full study cohort was made up of 95 to 110 healthy donors and about two dozen ankylosing spondylitis patients.

Of note for this clonotype: Its antigen has not been determined. A much larger clone is a single base away; this may be a read error.

What the authors observed across the whole study: Blood from ankylosing spondylitis patients appeared to be characterized by a TCR beta motif composed of several highly homologous amino acid variants. The disease-linked clones showed a CD8+ phenotype and occurred at relatively low frequencies in peripheral blood. Some TCR beta motif variants had previously been reported in synovial fluid and blood of reactive arthritis patients, which suggested common disease-initiation mechanisms. The disease-linked clones were reported to be significantly enriched in matched synovial fluid samples from ankylosing spondylitis patients.

The sample was run on an Illumina HiSeq 2500. TCR beta libraries were prepared by quantitative 5'-RACE with molecular barcodes. The authors' pipeline ran thus. A new computational method, built on a probabilistic model of VDJ rearrangement, was used to identify disease-linked TCR variants. The raw public reads went through TCRdb reprocessing: fastp at Q25, MiXCR clone calling, in-frame beta chains kept. CDR3 protein sequences are deduplicated, and each keeps its most common genes and DNA. The V and J calls were not made by the authors but by TCRdb's processing. Counted in this sample were 100,000 to 150,000 distinct CDR3 sequences; about a tenth of them appeared once. Jointly, the top ten make up approximately 3.3% of the sample. Here V drops 4 bases and J drops 2 bases, and the junction holds 9 bases not matched to any gene. The CDR3 covers 16 residues, taking in both the cysteine and the phenylalanine. The CDR3 DNA has 48 bases and is translated from base 1. CDR1 and CDR2, looked up from the germline V gene, are MNHEY and SVGEGT.

The sequence was obtained from a male donor with ankylosing spondylitis or in good health (not recorded which). The sample consisted of blood, either unsorted or a sorted T cell fraction (not recorded which). The chain joins TRBV6-2 or TRBV6-3 to TRBJ2-3; 7 central nucleotides agree with TRBD2. CDR3 sequence: CASSSGTTSPTDTQYF. The DNA sequence is as follows: TGTGCCAGCAGTTCCGGGACTACCAGTCCCACAGATACGCAGTATTTT.